The following is a T cell receptor beta chain sequence with its context. No antigen is known for it. Reverse transcribed after extraction, RNA yielded cDNA as the sequencing template. Generated by immunoSEQ multiplex PCR, the TCRdb table keeps only in-frame clones and is missing some. The sample has around 140,000 clones; about 51% are singletons. With 5 bases removed from V and 2 bases from J, the gap between germline ends came to 12 bases. Germline CDR1 reads SGHTA; CDR2 reads FQGNSA. CDR3 length equals 15 residues. The sample comes from a study of CD8+ T cells in alopecia areata. For the study at large: Tofacitinib was taken orally by treated patients, and the dose was 5 to 10 mg twice daily. General study results and limits: Normal skin's resident alphabeta T cells are sequenced alongside lesional scalp T cells.

Collection of lesional scalp punch biopsies and peripheral blood was performed in alopecia areata patients. It was from PBMCs that CD4+ and CD8+ T cells were sorted. J is TRBJ2-2 and V is TRBV7-2; D possibly corresponds to TRBD1 (6 bases). This receptor was obtained from a human donor with alopecia areata. The material sequenced was CD4+ T cells sorted from blood, taken at week 0. The CDR3 DNA follows: TGTGCCAGCAGCCAGGGGACCGGCAACACCGGGGAGCTGTTTTTT. It encodes CASSQGTGNTGELFF.